A single sample gave rise to the 20 T cell receptor beta chains below, sequenced in a study of prognosis after radiotherapy for stage I lung cancer. Genomic DNA provided the template from which TCR beta CDR3 was amplified by two-round multiplex PCR. With primers specific to each TRBV and TRBJ gene, the first-round PCR was performed. In TCRdb, the multiplex PCR reads were re-called with MiXCR into one record per CDR3 protein. Of 25,000 to 35,000 distinct CDR3 sequences listed, 40% to 60% are singletons. The sequenced sample was PBMCs, obtained before or after stereotactic body radiation therapy (not recorded which). All receptors derive from a donor aged 50 or older with non-small cell lung cancer.

V is TRBV12-3 or TRBV12-4 and J is TRBJ2-3, with 7 nucleotides matching TRBD1. The J segment lost 4 bases and the V segment lost 2 bases, leaving 6 bases of the junction unmatched. This CDR3 has 15 residues. This chain's CDR3 is CASSLTGQGADTQYF. The DNA of the CDR3 is TGTGCCAGCAGTTTAACCGGGCAGGGGGCAGATACGCAGTATTTT.

This clonotype was counted at least ten times. The chain recombines TRBV5-6 with TRBJ2-7; 8 bases are a match to TRBD1. There are 14 residues in the CDR3. The J segment lost 10 bases and the V segment lost 3 bases, leaving 12 bases of the junction unmatched. The V gene's germline CDR1 is SGHDT and CDR2 YYEEEE. CDR3 protein: CASSSPQQGGTQYF. The CDR3 DNA reads as TGTGCCAGCAGCTCGCCTCAACAGGGGGGCACACAGTACTTC.

Of note for this clonotype: A far larger clone lies a single base away; this is likely a read error. The CDR3 sequence is CASKVGGPPLNEQFF. The CDR3 DNA sequence: TGTGCCAGCAAGGTGGGAGGGCCTCCGTTGAATGAGCAGTTCTTC. This sequence joins TRBV6-2 or TRBV6-3 and TRBJ2-1, with 7 bases aligning to TRBD2. The germline V gene encodes CDR1 MNHEY and CDR2 SVGEGT. The CDR3 contains 15 residues. Trimming took 7 bases from V and 7 from J; bases not matched to a gene: 13.

This clonotype was counted at least ten times. The CDR3 DNA is TGTGCCAGCAGCTTAAGGCTAGCGGGAGTCAATGAGCAGTTCTTC. Translating gives CASSLRLAGVNEQFF. The genes are TRBV7-8 and TRBJ2-1; 10 bases fit TRBD2. This CDR3 has 15 amino acids. Germline V gene lookup returns CDR1 SGHVS and CDR2 FQNEAQ. J was trimmed by 6 bases and V by 2 bases; bases with no gene match: 4. Full variable domain (remainder filled in from reference TRBV7-8 and TRBJ2-1): GAGVSQSPRYKVAKRGQDVALRCDPISGHVSLFWYQQALGQGPEFLTYFQNEAQLDKSGLPSDRFFAERPEGSVSTLKIQRTQQEDSAVYLCASSLRLAGVNEQFFGPGTRLTVL.

V and J are TRBV6-1 and TRBJ1-2; no reliable D call. Germline V gene lookup returns CDR1 MNHNS and CDR2 SASEGT. V was clipped by 7 bases and J by 0 bases, with 9 bases between them. CDR3 size: 13 residues. The CDR3 region has the DNA TGTGCCAGCACCAGTCGGACTAACTATGGCTACACCTTC. This translates into CASTSRTNYGYTF.

The gene calls are TRBV7-9 and TRBJ2-1; D gene uncertain. Germline V gene sequence: CDR1 SEHNR, CDR2 FQNEAQ (reference sequence). The CDR3 length is 15 residues. With 5 bases removed from V and 7 bases from J, the gap between germline ends came to 18 bases. CDR3 sequence (DNA): TGTGCCAGCAGCCCCGGAGCGATCCTAGGTAATGAGCAGTTCTTC. It specifies CASSPGAILGNEQFF. Full variable domain (rest looked up from reference TRBV7-9 and TRBJ2-1): DTGVSQNPRHKITKRGQNVTFRCDPISEHNRLYWYRQTLGQGPEFLTYFQNEAQLEKSRLLSDRFSAERPKGSFSTLEIQRTEQGDSAMYLCASSPGAILGNEQFFGPGTRLTVL.

The V call is TRBV7-2, the J call TRBJ2-1; 8 bases match TRBD2. There are 17 residues in the CDR3. The ends lost 4 bases at V and 14 bases at J; junction bases unmatched: 22. CDR1 SGHTA and CDR2 FQGNSA come from the germline V gene. The CDR3 sequence: CASSSNLAGRASSDEFF. The CDR3 DNA reads TGTGCCAGCAGCTCCAACTTAGCGGGGAGGGCCTCATCTGATGAGTTCTTC.

A word on this clonotype: A much larger clone sits a single nucleotide away, making a read error possible. The V gene is TRBV7-2, the J gene TRBJ2-5, with TRBD2 matching over 9 bases. Germline V gene data show CDR1 as SGHTA and CDR2 as FQGNSA. The V gene end was trimmed by 6 bases and the J gene end by 9 bases; junction bases not matched to a gene: 20. This CDR3 is built from 17 residues. CDR3 amino acids: CASSEARASGECRAQYF. In nucleotides, the CDR3 is TGTGCCAGCAGTGAAGCGAGGGCTAGCGGGGAATGTAGGGCCCAGTACTTC. Variable domain in full (rest from reference TRBV7-2 and TRBJ2-5): GAGVSQSPSNKVTEKGKDVELRCDPISGHTALYWYRQSLGQGLEFLIYFQGNSAPDKSGLPSDRFSAERTGGSVSTLTIQRTQQEDSAVYLCASSEARASGECRAQYFGPGTRLLVL.

In its sample, this clonotype was seen a few times. This chain connects TRBV28 to TRBJ2-7; no clear D. CDR3 size: 13 residues. In germline, CDR1 is MDHEN, CDR2 SYDVKM. V lost 3 bases and J 3 bases, leaving 9 bases between the germline ends. This CDR3 reads CASSFGLDYEQYF. In nucleotides, the CDR3 is TGTGCCAGCAGTTTCGGCCTAGACTACGAGCAGTACTTC.

CDR3 amino acids: CASSSALRGTRSYTQYF. DNA of the CDR3: TGTGCCAGCAGCTCTGCGTTAAGAGGTACCCGGAGTTATACGCAGTATTTT. J is TRBJ2-3 and V is TRBV7-2; D not certain. Germline V gene sequence: CDR1 SGHTA, CDR2 FQGNSA. CDR3 length: 17 amino acids. V was pared by 4 bases and J by 7 bases, with 24 bases between.

V and J are TRBV27 and TRBJ2-7; 11 bases align to TRBD2. Looked up from germline, CDR1 is MNHEY and CDR2 is SMNVEV (reference sequence). V gave up 2 bases and J gave up 7 bases; unmatched junction bases: 10. This CDR3 spans 16 amino acids. DNA for the CDR3: TGTGCCAGCAGTTTACCCTCTAGCGGGAGGCGTTGGGAGCAGTACTTC. This codes for CASSLPSSGRRWEQYF.

The J gene is TRBJ2-7, the V gene TRBV6-5; 14 positions agree with TRBD2. Losses at the gene ends were 4 bases for V and 7 bases for J; bases not matched to a gene: 9. Germline loops: CDR1 MNHEY, CDR2 SVGAGI. The CDR3 has 16 residues. Here the CDR3 reads CASSWGLAGVTREQYF. In DNA form, the CDR3 reads TGTGCCAGCAGTTGGGGACTAGCGGGAGTAACGCGGGAGCAGTACTTC.

This clonotype has ten or more counts. The CDR3 sequence: CASSTWTGVPTDTQYF. The CDR3 DNA reads as TGTGCCAGTAGTACCTGGACAGGGGTTCCGACAGATACGCAGTATTTT. The V and J genes are TRBV19 and TRBJ2-3; TRBD1 agrees at 9 bases. The CDR3 spans 16 residues. The germline V gene has CDR1 LNHDA and CDR2 SQIVND (reference sequence). With 4 bases clipped from V and 3 bases from J, the junction kept 8 bases outside the gene matches.

The CDR3 protein is CASSLVGSSGDTIYF. The DNA of the CDR3 is TGCGCCAGCAGCTTGGTCGGGTCAAGTGGGGACACCATATATTTT. The genes are TRBV5-1 and TRBJ1-3; unclear D gene. The CDR3 runs to 15 residues. Germline V gives CDR1 SGHRS, CDR2 YFSETQ. The V end lost 0 bases, the J end lost 8 bases, and 15 bases lay between the germline ends.

On this clonotype itself: A read error may produce the germline difference seen at one junction end. The chain couples TRBV4-3 to TRBJ2-7; 12 bases agree with TRBD2. The germline V gene encodes CDR1 LGHNA and CDR2 YSLEER. CDR3 length: 14 amino acids. DNA for the CDR3: TGCGCAAGCAGCCTAGCGGGAGGGACCTACGAGCAGTACTTC. It is translated as CASSLAGGTYEQYF.

This clonotype was detected ten times or more. The chain uses TRBV2 and TRBJ1-2; D is perhaps TRBD1 (5 bases). V dropped 7 bases and J dropped 0 bases, with 9 bases sitting between them. This CDR3 has 13 residues. Looked up from germline, CDR1 is SNHLY and CDR2 is FYNNEI. The CDR3: CASKEGTNYGYTF. The CDR3 DNA is TGTGCCAGCAAGGAGGGGACTAACTATGGCTACACCTTC.

This clonotype appeared many times. The chain joins TRBV27 to TRBJ1-5, with D unresolved. With 1 base removed from V and 4 bases from J, the gap between germline ends came to 8 bases. CDR3 length equals 14 residues. Per the germline V gene, CDR1 is MNHEY and CDR2 is SMNVEV (reference sequence). CDR3 sequence (DNA): TGTGCCAGCAGTTTATATTCAGAGAATCAGCCCCAGCATTTT. It specifies CASSLYSENQPQHF.

This clonotype has only one observation. This rearrangement joins TRBV28 to TRBJ2-7, with D unclear. V dropped 7 bases and J dropped 6 bases, with 7 bases sitting between them. Germline V gives CDR1 MDHEN, CDR2 SYDVKM. The CDR3 runs to 10 residues. The CDR3 sequence: CASTPREQYF. As DNA, the CDR3 is TGTGCCAGCACCCCCCGCGAGCAGTACTTC.

The rearrangement joins TRBV28 to TRBJ2-7, with TRBD1 matching 8 bases. CDR1 is MDHEN, CDR2 SYDVKM, per germline. The CDR3 is made up of 12 amino acids. Unmatched junction bases numbered 9, after V lost 7 bases and J lost 10 bases. The CDR3 sequence: CASISGTGHQYF. Written as DNA, the CDR3 is TGTGCCAGCATTTCTGGGACAGGACATCAGTACTTC. The entire variable domain, with the rest obtained from reference TRBV28 and TRBJ2-7, is as follows: DVKVTQSSRYLVKRTGEKVFLECVQDMDHENMFWYRQDPGLGLRLIYFSYDVKMKEKGDIPEGYSVSREKKERFSLILESASTNQTSMYLCASISGTGHQYFGPGTRLTVT.

The rearrangement links TRBV18 to TRBJ1-5; D gene ambiguous. This CDR3 spans 15 amino acids. Trimming removed 2 bases from V and 3 bases from J, with 11 bases in between. Germline CDR1 is KGHSH and CDR2 is LQKENI. The CDR3 here is CASSPGQADNQPQHF. Written as DNA, the CDR3 is TGTGCCAGCTCACCAGGGCAGGCCGACAATCAGCCCCAGCATTTT.